The TCR beta chain under discussion was sequenced for a study of T cells after yellow fever vaccination. Study findings and constraints: Most clones from primary vaccination resurfaced after the booster (around 97% CD4, over 85% CD8).

This CDR3 has 14 residues. The ends were cut back, 5 bases at V and 1 base at J, with 9 bases in the middle. CDR1 SEHNR and CDR2 FQNEAQ come from the germline V gene (reference sequence). This clonotype was detected only a few times. Its specificity is unknown. TCRdb redid the calling of the 5' RACE reads with MiXCR, one entry per CDR3 protein. The sample records 300,000 to 350,000 distinct CDR3 sequences, 4% being singletons. The source material was PBMCs, sampled 5 days after the yellow fever booster vaccination. The V call is TRBV7-9, the J call TRBJ1-5; possible D gene TRBD1, 6 bases. This TCR was recovered from a man aged 18 to 30 who received the YFV17D yellow fever vaccine. CDR3 nucleotide sequence: TGTGCCAGCAGCGTCGACAGGAGCAATCAGCCCCAGCATTTT. Encoded protein: CASSVDRSNQPQHF.